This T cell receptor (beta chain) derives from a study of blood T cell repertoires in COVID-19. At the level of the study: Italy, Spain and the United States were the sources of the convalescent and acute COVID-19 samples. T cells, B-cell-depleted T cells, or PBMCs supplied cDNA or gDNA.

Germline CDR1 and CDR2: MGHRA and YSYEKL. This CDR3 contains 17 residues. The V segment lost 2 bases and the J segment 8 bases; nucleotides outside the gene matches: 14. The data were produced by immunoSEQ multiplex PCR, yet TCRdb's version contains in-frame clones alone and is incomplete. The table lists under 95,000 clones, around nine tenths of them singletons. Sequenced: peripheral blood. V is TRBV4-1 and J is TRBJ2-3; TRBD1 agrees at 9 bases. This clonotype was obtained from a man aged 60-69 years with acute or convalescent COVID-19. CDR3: CASSQPAGTGPAGTQYF. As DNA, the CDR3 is TGCGCCAGCAGCCAACCAGCGGGGACAGGGCCCGCAGGTACGCAGTATTTT.